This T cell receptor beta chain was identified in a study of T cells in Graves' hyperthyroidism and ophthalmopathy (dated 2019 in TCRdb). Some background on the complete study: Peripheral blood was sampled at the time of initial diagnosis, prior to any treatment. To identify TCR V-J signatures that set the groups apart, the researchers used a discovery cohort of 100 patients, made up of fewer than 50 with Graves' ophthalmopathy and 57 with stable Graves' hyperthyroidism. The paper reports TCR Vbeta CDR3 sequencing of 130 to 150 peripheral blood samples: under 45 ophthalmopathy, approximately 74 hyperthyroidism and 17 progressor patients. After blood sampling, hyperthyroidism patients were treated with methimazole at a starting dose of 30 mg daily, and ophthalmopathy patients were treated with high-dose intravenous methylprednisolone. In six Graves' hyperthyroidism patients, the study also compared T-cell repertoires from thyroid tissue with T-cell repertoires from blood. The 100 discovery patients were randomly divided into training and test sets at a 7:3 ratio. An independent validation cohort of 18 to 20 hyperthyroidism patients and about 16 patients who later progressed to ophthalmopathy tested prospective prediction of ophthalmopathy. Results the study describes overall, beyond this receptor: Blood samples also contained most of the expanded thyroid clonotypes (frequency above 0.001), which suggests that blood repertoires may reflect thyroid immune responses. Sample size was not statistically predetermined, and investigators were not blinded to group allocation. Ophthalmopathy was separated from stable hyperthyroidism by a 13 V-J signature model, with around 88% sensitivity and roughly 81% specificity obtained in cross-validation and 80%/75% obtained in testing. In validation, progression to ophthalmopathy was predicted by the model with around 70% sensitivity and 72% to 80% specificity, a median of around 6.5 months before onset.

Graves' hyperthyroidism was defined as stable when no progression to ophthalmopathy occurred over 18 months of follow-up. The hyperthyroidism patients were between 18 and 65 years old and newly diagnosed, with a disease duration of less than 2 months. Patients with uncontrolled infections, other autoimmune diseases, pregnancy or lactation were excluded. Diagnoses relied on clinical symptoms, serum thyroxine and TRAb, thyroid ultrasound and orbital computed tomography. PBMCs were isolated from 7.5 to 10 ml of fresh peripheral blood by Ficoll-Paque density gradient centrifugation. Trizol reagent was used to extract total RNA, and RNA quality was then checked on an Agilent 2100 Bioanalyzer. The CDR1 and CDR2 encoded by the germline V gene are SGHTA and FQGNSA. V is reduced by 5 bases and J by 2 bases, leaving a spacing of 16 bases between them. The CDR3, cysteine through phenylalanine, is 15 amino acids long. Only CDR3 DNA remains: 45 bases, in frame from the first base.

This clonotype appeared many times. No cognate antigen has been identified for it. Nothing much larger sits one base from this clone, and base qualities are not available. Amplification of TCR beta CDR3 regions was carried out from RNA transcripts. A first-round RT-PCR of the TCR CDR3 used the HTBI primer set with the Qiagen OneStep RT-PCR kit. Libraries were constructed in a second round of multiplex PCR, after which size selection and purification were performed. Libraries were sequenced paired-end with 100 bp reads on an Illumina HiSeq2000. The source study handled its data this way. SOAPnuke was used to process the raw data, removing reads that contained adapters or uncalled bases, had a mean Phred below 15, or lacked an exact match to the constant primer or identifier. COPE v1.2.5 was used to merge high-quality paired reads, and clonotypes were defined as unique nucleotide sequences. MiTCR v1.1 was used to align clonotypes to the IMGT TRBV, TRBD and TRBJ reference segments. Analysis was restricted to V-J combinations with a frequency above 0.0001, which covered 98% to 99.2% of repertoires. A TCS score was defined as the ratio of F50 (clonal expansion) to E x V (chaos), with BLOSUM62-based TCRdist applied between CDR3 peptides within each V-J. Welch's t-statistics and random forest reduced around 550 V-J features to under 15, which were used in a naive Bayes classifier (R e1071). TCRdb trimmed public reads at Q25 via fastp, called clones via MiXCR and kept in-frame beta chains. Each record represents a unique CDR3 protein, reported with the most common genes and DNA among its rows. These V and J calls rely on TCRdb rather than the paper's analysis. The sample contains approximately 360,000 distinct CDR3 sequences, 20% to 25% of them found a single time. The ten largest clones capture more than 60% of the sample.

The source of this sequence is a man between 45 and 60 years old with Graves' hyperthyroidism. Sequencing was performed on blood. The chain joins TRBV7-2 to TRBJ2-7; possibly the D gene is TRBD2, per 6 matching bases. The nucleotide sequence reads TGTGCCAGCAGCCGGCGTCTAGCGACCGCCTACGAGCAGTACTTC. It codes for CASSRRLATAYEQYF. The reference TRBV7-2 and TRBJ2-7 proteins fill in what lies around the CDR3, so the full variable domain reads GAGVSQSPSNKVTEKGKDVELRCDPISGHTALYWYRQSLGQGLEFLIYFQGNSAPDKSGLPSDRFSAERTGGSVSTLTIQRTQQEDSAVYLCASSRRLATAYEQYFGPGTRLTVT.